The 19 T cell receptor beta chains in this list originate from one sample, sequenced in a study of T cell responses to AZD1222 COVID-19 vaccine. The repertoire was sequenced with immunoSEQ multiplex PCR; TCRdb's copy has only in-frame clones and lacks some. The profile shows about 110,000 clones, roughly 87% of them singletons. This sample comprised peripheral blood, obtained on day 0 of AZD1222 vaccination. The receptor source for this set is an adult in good health.

The chain is built from TRBV9 and TRBJ2-2, with 8 bases aligning to TRBD2. Germline V lookup: CDR1 SGDLS, CDR2 YYNGEE. This CDR3 contains 14 residues. Trimming removed 0 bases from V and 7 bases from J; junction bases left unmatched: 2. Written as DNA, the CDR3 is TGTGCCAGCAGCGTAGGAGGGACTAGCGGGGAGCTGTTTTTT. Protein: CASSVGGTSGELFF.

The chain carries TRBV2 and TRBJ1-2; the D is unclear. V lost 7 bases to trimming and J lost 1 base, with 7 bases between them. Germline lookup yields CDR1 SNHLY and CDR2 FYNNEI. This CDR3 has 12 amino acids. The CDR3 bases are TGTGCCAGCACGGGCTATAACTATGGCTACACCTTC. Protein sequence: CASTGYNYGYTF.

CDR3 in DNA: TGTGCCAGCAGTTTGGTGACAGGTATTTTTCAGCCCCAGCATTTT. Its protein product is CASSLVTGIFQPQHF. This rearrangement joins TRBV28 to TRBJ1-5, with a possible D match to TRBD1 (6 bases). The CDR3 contains 15 residues. The germline V and J ends were trimmed by 3 bases and 6 bases, with 15 bases remaining between them. Germline V gene data show CDR1 as MDHEN and CDR2 as SYDVKM.

The chain links TRBV27 to TRBJ2-3; unclear D gene. Germline assignment: CDR1 MNHEY and CDR2 SMNVEV (reference sequence). Trimming pared 5 bases from V and 2 bases from J, leaving 5 bases between. The CDR3 is 12 residues long. The CDR3, as DNA: TGTGCCAGCAGTCCTAACACAGATACGCAGTATTTT. Translation: CASSPNTDTQYF.

V and J are TRBV7-2 and TRBJ1-3; the D is unclear. The CDR3 is made up of 13 amino acids. The V end lost 3 bases, the J end lost 4 bases, and 7 bases lay between the germline ends. Germline lookup yields CDR1 SGHTA and CDR2 FQGNSA. CDR3 DNA sequence: TGTGCCAGCAGCTTTGCGGCCGGAAACACCATATATTTT. This codes for CASSFAAGNTIYF.

The genes are TRBV5-1 and TRBJ2-1; 9 bases agree with TRBD2. CDR1 SGHRS and CDR2 YFSETQ come from the germline V gene. The CDR3 spans 15 residues. J lost 9 bases, V lost 0 bases, and 7 bases had no gene match. DNA for the CDR3: TGCGCCAGCAGCTTGGATCCGGGACTAGCCTTTGAGCAGTTCTTC. Its protein is CASSLDPGLAFEQFF.

This clone came up a few times. V is TRBV10-2 and J is TRBJ1-2; a possible D gene is TRBD1 (6 bases). From germline, CDR1 is WSHSY and CDR2 SAAADI. Trimming took off 5 bases at V and 8 bases at J, with 21 bases between the two ends. CDR3 length: 15 residues. As DNA, the CDR3 is TGCGCCAGCAGTACCGGGACACGGACTCTCGGCGGCTACACCTTC. Translating it yields CASSTGTRTLGGYTF.

This clone came up a few times. Other DNA sequences from this sample encode an identical CDR3 as well. The chain links TRBV15 to TRBJ1-2, with a possible D match to TRBD1 (5 bases). Germline CDR1 is LNHNV and CDR2 is YYDKDF (reference sequence). V shed 0 bases and J shed 6 bases, with 8 bases lying between them. The CDR3 is made up of 13 amino acids. Here the CDR3 DNA reads TGTGCCACCAGCAGAGAAGAAGGGGATGGCTACACCTTC. Its protein product is CATSREEGDGYTF.

The chain carries TRBV18 and TRBJ2-2; the match to TRBD1 covers 8 bases. Germline CDR1 reads KGHSH; CDR2 reads LQKENI. V was pared by 3 bases and J by 4 bases, with 7 bases of the junction left unmatched. This CDR3 region has 16 residues. CDR3 bases: TGTGCCAGCTCACCTCTGAGGACAGGGTTCACCGGGGAGCTGTTTTTT. This sequence encodes CASSPLRTGFTGELFF.

V and J are TRBV11-2 and TRBJ1-5; weak D call: TRBD1 (5 bases). Germline V lookup: CDR1 SGHAT, CDR2 FQNNGV. V was trimmed by 2 bases and J by 3 bases, leaving 8 bases between them. This CDR3 is 14 amino acids long. The CDR3 reads CASSLQGNNQPQHF. The CDR3 DNA reads TGTGCCAGCAGCTTACAGGGAAACAATCAGCCCCAGCATTTT.

The gene calls are TRBV2 and TRBJ1-1; D is perhaps TRBD1 (6 bases). CDR1 is SNHLY and CDR2 is FYNNEI in the germline V gene. The ends were cut back, 7 bases at V and 0 bases at J, with 9 bases in the middle. This CDR3 has 13 residues. CDR3 nucleotide sequence: TGTGCCAGCACAGGACAGATGAACACTGAAGCTTTCTTT. Amino acids: CASTGQMNTEAFF.

In its sample, this clone was seen once. The chain couples TRBV2 to TRBJ1-2; 8 nucleotides align to TRBD1. Trimming took 5 bases from V and 4 from J; bases not matched to a gene: 6. This CDR3 has 14 residues. CDR1 is SNHLY and CDR2 is FYNNEI in the germline V gene. CDR3 nucleotides: TGTGCCAGCAGTCGGACAGGGACCTCCTATGGCTACACCTTC. This sequence encodes CASSRTGTSYGYTF.

The V and J genes are TRBV7-3 and TRBJ2-5; 7 bases are a match to TRBD1. Per the germline V gene, CDR1 is SGHTA and CDR2 is FQGTGA. V was clipped by 3 bases and J by 4 bases; unmatched bases: 2. The length of the CDR3 is 13 residues. The CDR3 reads CASSFDRAETQYF. The CDR3 DNA reads TGTGCCAGCAGCTTCGACAGGGCAGAGACCCAGTACTTC.

The chain combines TRBV7-9 with TRBJ1-6; 9 bases match TRBD1. V shed 1 base, J shed 5 bases, and the junction held 0 bases outside the gene matches. This CDR3 is built from 15 residues. Germline loops: CDR1 SEHNR, CDR2 FQNEAQ (reference sequence). The CDR3 loop reads CASSLGDRDNSPLHF. In DNA, the CDR3 is TGTGCCAGCAGCTTAGGGGACAGGGATAATTCACCCCTCCACTTT. Full variable domain (missing parts from reference TRBV7-9 and TRBJ1-6): DTGVSQNPRHKITKRGQNVTFRCDPISEHNRLYWYRQTLGQGPEFLTYFQNEAQLEKSRLLSDRFSAERPKGSFSTLEIQRTEQGDSAMYLCASSLGDRDNSPLHFGNGTRLTVT.

The chain couples TRBV28 to TRBJ1-1; tentatively, D is TRBD1 (5 bases). V lost 6 bases, J lost 1 base, and 9 bases lay in between. Germline V CDR1 and CDR2: MDHEN, SYDVKM. This CDR3 has 13 amino acids. CDR3 protein: CASSPTGNTEAFF. The CDR3 coding sequence is TGTGCCAGCAGCCCCACAGGGAACACTGAAGCTTTCTTT.

This clone showed up just once. The V call is TRBV23-1, the J call TRBJ1-5; D is undetermined. TRBV23-1 belongs to the ORF category, with a function that is uncertain. This CDR3 has 14 amino acids. V was pared by 5 bases and J by 3 bases, with 11 bases between. CDR3: CASSSLRFNQPQHF. In nucleotides, the CDR3 is TGCGCCAGCAGTTCTCTCCGTTTCAATCAGCCCCAGCATTTT.

The chain employs TRBV5-8 and TRBJ2-3, with 7 bases identical to TRBD1. CDR1 and CDR2 from the germline V gene are SGHTS and YDEGEE. V trimming: 3 bases; J trimming: 1 base; junction bases outside the gene matches: 8. The CDR3 totals 16 residues. CDR3 nucleotides: TGTGCCAGCAGCTCTACCGAAACAGGGGGCACAGATACGCAGTATTTT. As protein: CASSSTETGGTDTQYF.

The chain recombines TRBV9 with TRBJ2-5, with D possibly matching TRBD2 (5 bases). The germline gives CDR1 SGDLS, CDR2 YYNGEE. The CDR3 extends over 16 amino acids. The V end lost 1 base, the J end lost 5 bases, and 18 bases lay between the germline ends. CDR3 amino acids: CASSVSSLAPRETQYF. CDR3 DNA: TGTGCCAGCAGCGTAAGCAGTCTAGCCCCCAGGGAGACCCAGTACTTC.

The rearrangement uses TRBV7-2 and TRBJ2-3, with TRBD2 matching 7 bases. Germline V CDR1 and CDR2: SGHTA, FQGNSA. The CDR3 consists of 13 residues. Trimming removed 3 bases from V and 3 bases from J; junction bases left unmatched: 0. CDR3 loop: CASSLGGTDTQYF. The CDR3 DNA is TGTGCCAGCAGCTTGGGGGGGACAGATACGCAGTATTTT.